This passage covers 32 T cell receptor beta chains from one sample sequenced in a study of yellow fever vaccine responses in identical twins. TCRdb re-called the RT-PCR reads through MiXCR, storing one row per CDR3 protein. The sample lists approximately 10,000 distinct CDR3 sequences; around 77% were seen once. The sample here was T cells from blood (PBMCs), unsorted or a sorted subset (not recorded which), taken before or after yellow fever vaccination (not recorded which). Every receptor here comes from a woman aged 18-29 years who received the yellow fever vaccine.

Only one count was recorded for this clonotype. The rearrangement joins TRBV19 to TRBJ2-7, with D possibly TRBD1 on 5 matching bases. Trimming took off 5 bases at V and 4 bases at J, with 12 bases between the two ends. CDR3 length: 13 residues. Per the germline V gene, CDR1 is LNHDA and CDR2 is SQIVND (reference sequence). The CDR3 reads CASSYGPGYEQYF. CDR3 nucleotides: TGTGCCAGTAGTTATGGGCCAGGGTACGAGCAGTACTTC.

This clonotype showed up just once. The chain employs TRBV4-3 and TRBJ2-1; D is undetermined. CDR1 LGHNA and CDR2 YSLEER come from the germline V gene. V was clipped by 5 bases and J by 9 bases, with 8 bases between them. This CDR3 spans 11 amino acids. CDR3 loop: CASSTTSEQFF. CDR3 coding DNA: TGCGCCAGCAGCACTACAAGTGAGCAGTTCTTC.

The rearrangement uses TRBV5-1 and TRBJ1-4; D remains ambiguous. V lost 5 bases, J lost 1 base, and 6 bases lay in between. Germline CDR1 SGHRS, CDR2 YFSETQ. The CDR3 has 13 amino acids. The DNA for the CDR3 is TGCGCCAGCAGGGGAGAAACTAATGAAAAACTGTTTTTT. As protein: CASRGETNEKLFF. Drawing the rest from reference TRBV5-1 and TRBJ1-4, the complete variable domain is KAGVTQTPRYLIKTRGQQVTLSCSPISGHRSVSWYQQTPGQGLQFLFEYFSETQRNKGNFPGRFSGRQFSNSRSEMNVSTLELGDSALYLCASRGETNEKLFFGSGTQLSVL.

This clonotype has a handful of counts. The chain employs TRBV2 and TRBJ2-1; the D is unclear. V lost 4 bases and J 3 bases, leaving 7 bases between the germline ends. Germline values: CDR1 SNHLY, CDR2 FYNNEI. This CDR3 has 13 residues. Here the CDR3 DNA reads TGTGCCAGCAGTGTAGTCAACTACAATGAGCAGTTCTTC. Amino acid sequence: CASSVVNYNEQFF.

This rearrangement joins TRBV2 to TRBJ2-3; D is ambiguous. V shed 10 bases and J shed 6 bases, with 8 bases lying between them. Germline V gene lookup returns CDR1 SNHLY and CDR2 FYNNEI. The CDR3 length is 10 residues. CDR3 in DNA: TGTGCCACCCATTTGGATACGCAGTATTTT. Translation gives CATHLDTQYF.

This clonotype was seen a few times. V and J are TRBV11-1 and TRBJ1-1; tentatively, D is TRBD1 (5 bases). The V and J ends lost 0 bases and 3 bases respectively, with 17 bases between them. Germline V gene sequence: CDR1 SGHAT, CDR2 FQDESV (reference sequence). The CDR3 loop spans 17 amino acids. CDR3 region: CASSLAASWEGDTEAFF. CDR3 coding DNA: TGTGCCAGCAGCTTAGCTGCTAGCTGGGAAGGGGACACTGAAGCTTTCTTT.

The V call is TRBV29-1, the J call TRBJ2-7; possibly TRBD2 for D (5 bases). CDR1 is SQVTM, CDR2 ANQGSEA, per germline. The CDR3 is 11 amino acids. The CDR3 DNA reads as TGCACCGCCCTCGAGGGATACGAGCAGTACTTC. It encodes CTALEGYEQYF.

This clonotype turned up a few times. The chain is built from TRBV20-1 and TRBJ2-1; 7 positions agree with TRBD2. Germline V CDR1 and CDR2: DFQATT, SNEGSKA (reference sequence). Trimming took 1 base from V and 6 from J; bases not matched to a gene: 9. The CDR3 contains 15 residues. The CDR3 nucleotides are TGCAGTGCTAGAGTCTGGGAGGGCCTTAGCAATGAGCAGTTCTTC. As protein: CSARVWEGLSNEQFF.

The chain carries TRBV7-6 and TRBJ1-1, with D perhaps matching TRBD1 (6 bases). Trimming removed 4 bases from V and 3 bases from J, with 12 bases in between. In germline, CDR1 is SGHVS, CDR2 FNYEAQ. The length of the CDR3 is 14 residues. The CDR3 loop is CASSYRRGDTEAFF. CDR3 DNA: TGTGCCAGCAGCTACCGGAGGGGGGACACTGAAGCTTTCTTT. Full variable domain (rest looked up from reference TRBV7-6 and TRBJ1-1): GAGVSQSPRYKVTKRGQDVALRCDPISGHVSLYWYRQALGQGPEFLTYFNYEAQQDKSGLPNDRFSAERPEGSISTLTIQRTEQRDSAMYRCASSYRRGDTEAFFGQGTRLTVV.

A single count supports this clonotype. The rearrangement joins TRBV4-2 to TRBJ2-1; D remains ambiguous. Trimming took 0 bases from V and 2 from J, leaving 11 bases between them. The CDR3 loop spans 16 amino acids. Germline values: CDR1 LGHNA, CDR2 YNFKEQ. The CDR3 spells CASSQDWSAPYNEQFF. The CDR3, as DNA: TGTGCCAGCAGCCAAGATTGGAGCGCCCCCTACAATGAGCAGTTCTTC.

As DNA, the CDR3 is TGCGCCAGCAGCCAAGGGGGGGAGCCCCAGCATTTT. It yields the protein CASSQGGEPQHF. V usage is TRBV4-1 and J usage is TRBJ1-5; D is perhaps TRBD1 (5 bases). V shed 1 base and J shed 8 bases, with 6 bases lying between them. The CDR3 contains 12 residues. The V gene's germline CDR1 is MGHRA and CDR2 YSYEKL.

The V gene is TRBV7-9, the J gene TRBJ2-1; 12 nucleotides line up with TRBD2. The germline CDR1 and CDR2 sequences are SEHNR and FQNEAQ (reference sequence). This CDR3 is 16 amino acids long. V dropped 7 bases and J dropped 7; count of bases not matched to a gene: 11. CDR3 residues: CASTPSGRVGMNEQFF. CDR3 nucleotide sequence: TGTGCCAGCACCCCTAGCGGGAGGGTTGGAATGAATGAGCAGTTCTTC.

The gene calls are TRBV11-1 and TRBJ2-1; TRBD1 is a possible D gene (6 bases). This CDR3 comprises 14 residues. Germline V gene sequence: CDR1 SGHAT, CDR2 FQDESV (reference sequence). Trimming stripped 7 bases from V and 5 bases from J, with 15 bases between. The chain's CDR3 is CASNQLAGDNEQFF. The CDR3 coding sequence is TGTGCCAGCAACCAATTGGCAGGGGACAATGAGCAGTTCTTC.

CDR3 sequence (DNA): TGTGCCAGCAGTCAAGACGAGGCAGATACGCAGTATTTT. It is translated as CASSQDEADTQYF. The chain links TRBV7-9 to TRBJ2-3, with D unresolved. Trimming took 6 bases from V and 4 from J, leaving 11 bases between them. Germline V gene data show CDR1 as SEHNR and CDR2 as FQNEAQ (reference sequence). The CDR3 is 13 amino acids. Full variable domain (missing parts from reference TRBV7-9 and TRBJ2-3): DTGVSQNPRHKITKRGQNVTFRCDPISEHNRLYWYRQTLGQGPEFLTYFQNEAQLEKSRLLSDRFSAERPKGSFSTLEIQRTEQGDSAMYLCASSQDEADTQYFGPGTRLTVL.

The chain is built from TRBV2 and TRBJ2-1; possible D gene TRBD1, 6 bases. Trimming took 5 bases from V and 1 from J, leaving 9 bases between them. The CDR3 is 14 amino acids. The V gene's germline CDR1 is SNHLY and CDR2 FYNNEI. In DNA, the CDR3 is TGTGCCAGCAGTCACAGGGTTTCCTACAATGAGCAGTTCTTC. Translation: CASSHRVSYNEQFF. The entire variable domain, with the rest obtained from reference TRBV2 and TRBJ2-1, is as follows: EPEVTQTPSHQVTQMGQEVILRCVPISNHLYFYWYRQILGQKVEFLVSFYNNEISEKSEIFDDQFSVERPDGSNFTLKIRSTKLEDSAMYFCASSHRVSYNEQFFGPGTRLTVL.

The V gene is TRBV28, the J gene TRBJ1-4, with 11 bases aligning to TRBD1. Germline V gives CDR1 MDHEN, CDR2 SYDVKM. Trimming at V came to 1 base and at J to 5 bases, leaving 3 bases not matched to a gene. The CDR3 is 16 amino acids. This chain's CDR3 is CASSLSGTGGNEKLFF. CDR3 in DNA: TGTGCCAGCAGTTTATCCGGGACAGGGGGAAATGAAAAACTGTTTTTT.

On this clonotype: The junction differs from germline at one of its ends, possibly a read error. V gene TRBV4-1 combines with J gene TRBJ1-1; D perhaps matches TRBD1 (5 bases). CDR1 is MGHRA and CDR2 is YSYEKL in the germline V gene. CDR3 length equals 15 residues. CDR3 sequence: CARSQLGVRNTEAFF. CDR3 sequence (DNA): TGCGCCAGAAGCCAACTAGGGGTACGGAACACTGAAGCTTTCTTT.

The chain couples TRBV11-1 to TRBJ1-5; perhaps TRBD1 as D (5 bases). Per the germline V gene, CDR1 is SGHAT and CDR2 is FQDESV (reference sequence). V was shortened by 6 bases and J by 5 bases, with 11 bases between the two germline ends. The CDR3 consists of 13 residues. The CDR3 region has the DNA TGTGCCAGCAGTGGCAGGGCCGATCAGCCCCAGCATTTT. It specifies CASSGRADQPQHF.

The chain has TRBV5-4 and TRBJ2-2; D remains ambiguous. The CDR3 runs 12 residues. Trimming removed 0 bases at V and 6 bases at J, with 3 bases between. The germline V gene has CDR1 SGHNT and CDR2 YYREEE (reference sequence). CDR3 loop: CASSLGSGELFF. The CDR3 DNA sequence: TGTGCCAGCAGCTTGGGGTCCGGGGAGCTGTTTTTT.

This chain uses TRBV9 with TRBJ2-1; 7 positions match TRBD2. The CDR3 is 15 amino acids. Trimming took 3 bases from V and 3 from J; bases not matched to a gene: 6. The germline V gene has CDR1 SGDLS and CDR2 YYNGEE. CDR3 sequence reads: CASSASGTNYNEQFF. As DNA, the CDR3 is TGTGCCAGCAGCGCTTCCGGGACTAACTACAATGAGCAGTTCTTC. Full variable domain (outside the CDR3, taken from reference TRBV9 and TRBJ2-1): DSGVTQTPKHLITATGQRVTLRCSPRSGDLSVYWYQQSLDQGLQFLIQYYNGEERAKGNILERFSAQQFPDLHSELNLSSLELGDSALYFCASSASGTNYNEQFFGPGTRLTVL.

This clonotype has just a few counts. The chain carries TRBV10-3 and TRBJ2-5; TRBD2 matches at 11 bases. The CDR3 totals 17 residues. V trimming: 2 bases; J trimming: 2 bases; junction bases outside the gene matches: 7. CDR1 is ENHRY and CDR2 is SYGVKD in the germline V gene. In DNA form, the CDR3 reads TGTGCCATCAGTGAGCACACGGGACTAGCGGATCAAGAGACCCAGTACTTC. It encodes CAISEHTGLADQETQYF.

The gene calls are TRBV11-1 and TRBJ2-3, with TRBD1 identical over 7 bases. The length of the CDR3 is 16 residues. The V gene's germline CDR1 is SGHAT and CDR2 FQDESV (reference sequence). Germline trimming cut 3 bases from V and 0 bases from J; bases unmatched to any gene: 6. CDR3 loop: CASSFFRDSSTDTQYF. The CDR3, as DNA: TGTGCCAGCAGCTTTTTCCGGGACAGCAGCACAGATACGCAGTATTTT. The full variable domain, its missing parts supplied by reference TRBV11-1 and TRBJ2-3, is EAEVAQSPRYKITEKSQAVAFWCDPISGHATLYWYRQILGQGPELLVQFQDESVVDDSQLPKDRFSAERLKGVDSTLKIQPAELGDSAMYLCASSFFRDSSTDTQYFGPGTRLTVL.

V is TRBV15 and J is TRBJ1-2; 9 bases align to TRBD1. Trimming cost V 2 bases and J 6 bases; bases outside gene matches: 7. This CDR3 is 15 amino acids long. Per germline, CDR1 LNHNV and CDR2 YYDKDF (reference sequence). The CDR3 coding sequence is TGTGCCACCAGCAGACTACAGGGGGCGCGGGATGGCTACACCTTC. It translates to CATSRLQGARDGYTF.

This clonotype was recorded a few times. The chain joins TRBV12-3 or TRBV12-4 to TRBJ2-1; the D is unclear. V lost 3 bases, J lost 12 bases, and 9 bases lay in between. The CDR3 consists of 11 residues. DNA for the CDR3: TGTGCCAGCAGTTTCGGCTTATGGCAGTTCTTC. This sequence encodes CASSFGLWQFF.

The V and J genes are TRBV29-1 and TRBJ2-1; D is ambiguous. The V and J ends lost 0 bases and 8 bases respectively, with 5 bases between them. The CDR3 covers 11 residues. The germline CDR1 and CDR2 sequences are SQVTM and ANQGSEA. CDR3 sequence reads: CSVEDPHEQFF. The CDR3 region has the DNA TGCAGCGTTGAAGATCCCCATGAGCAGTTCTTC.

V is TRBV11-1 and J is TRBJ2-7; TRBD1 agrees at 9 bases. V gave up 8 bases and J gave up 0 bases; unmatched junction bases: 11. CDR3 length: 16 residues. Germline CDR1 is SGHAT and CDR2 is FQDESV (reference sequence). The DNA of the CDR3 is TGTGCCAGCGGTACCTCCGGGACAGGGATCTCCTACGAGCAGTACTTC. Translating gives CASGTSGTGISYEQYF. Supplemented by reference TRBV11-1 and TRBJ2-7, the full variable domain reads EAEVAQSPRYKITEKSQAVAFWCDPISGHATLYWYRQILGQGPELLVQFQDESVVDDSQLPKDRFSAERLKGVDSTLKIQPAELGDSAMYLCASGTSGTGISYEQYFGPGTRLTVT.

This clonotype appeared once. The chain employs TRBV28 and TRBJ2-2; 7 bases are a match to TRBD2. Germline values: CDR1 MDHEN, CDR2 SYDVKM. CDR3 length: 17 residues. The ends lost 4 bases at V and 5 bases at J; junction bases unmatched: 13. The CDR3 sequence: CASSSQERGGRTGELFF. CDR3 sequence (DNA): TGTGCCAGCAGTTCCCAAGAGCGGGGCGGTAGAACCGGGGAGCTGTTTTTT.

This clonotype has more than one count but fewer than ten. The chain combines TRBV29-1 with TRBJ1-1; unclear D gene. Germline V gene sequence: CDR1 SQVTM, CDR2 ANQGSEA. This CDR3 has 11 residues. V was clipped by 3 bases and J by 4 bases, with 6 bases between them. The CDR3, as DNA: TGCAGCGTTGAGGTGAGCACTGAAGCTTTCTTT. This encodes CSVEVSTEAFF.

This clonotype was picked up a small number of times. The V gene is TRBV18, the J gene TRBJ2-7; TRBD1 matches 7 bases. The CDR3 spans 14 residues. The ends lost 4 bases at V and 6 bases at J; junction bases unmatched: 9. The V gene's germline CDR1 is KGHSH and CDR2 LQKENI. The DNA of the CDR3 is TGTGCCAGCTCACGAGCGAGGGACAGCTCCGAGCAGTACGTC. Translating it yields CASSRARDSSEQYV.

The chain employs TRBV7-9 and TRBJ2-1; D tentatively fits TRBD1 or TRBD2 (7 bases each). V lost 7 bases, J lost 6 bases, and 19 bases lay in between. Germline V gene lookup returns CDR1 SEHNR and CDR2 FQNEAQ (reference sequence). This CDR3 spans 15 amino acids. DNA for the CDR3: TGTGCCAGCAACAGGGGTAGCGGGCGAGCCAATGAGCAGTTCTTC. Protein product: CASNRGSGRANEQFF.

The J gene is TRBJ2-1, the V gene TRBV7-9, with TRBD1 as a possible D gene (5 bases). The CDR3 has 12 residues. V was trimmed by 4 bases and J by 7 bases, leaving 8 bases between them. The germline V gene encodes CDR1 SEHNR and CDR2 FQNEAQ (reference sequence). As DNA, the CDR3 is TGTGCCAGCAGCTCCGGACAAAATGAGCAGTTCTTC. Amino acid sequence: CASSSGQNEQFF.

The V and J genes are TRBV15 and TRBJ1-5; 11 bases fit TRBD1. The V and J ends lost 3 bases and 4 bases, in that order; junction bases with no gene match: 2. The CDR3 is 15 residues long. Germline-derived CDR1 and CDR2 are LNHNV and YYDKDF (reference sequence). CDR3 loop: CATSSRDRGNQPQHF. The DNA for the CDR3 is TGTGCCACCAGCAGCCGGGACAGGGGGAATCAGCCCCAGCATTTT.